Below, 14 T cell receptor beta chains from the same sample are listed, as sequenced in a study of T cell repertoires in ileal Crohn's disease. Time point described: neoterminal ileum biopsy at postoperative endoscopy, about 6 months after surgery. Some clones are missing from TCRdb's copy, which holds only in-frame ones; the method was immunoSEQ multiplex PCR. The sample lists about 11,000 clones, about four fifths occurring once. The sequencing input was ileal tissue. Source of these receptors: an adult with Crohn's disease.

The chain combines TRBV5-1 with TRBJ1-2, with a possible D match to TRBD1 (5 bases). Trimming shortened V by 1 base and J by 1 base, and 23 bases separated the two germline ends. The CDR3 length is 19 residues. Germline values: CDR1 SGHRS, CDR2 YFSETQ. Here the CDR3 reads CASSLNPTAPLPINYGYTF. CDR3 DNA: TGCGCCAGCAGCTTGAACCCGACAGCTCCCTTACCTATTAACTATGGCTACACCTTC.

This chain links TRBV7-9 with TRBJ1-1; D is unclear. This CDR3 spans 13 amino acids. The germline V gene encodes CDR1 SEHNR and CDR2 FQNEAQ (reference sequence). Trimming cost V 5 bases and J 8 bases, with 15 bases left between them. CDR3 in DNA: TGTGCCAGCAGCCTCGAGGGCGGCATAGAAGCTTTCTTT. Protein product: CASSLEGGIEAFF.

CDR3 sequence (DNA): TGTGCCAGCAGCCAAGAACTCCGGGCTGAAGCTTTCTTT. Residues: CASSQELRAEAFF. The chain uses TRBV4-2 and TRBJ1-1; unclear D gene. The CDR3 runs to 13 residues. V was pared by 0 bases and J by 6 bases, with 8 bases between. The germline V gene encodes CDR1 LGHNA and CDR2 YNFKEQ.

This clone has a single count. The chain uses TRBV5-4 and TRBJ2-3, with 10 bases fitting TRBD2. With V trimmed by 2 bases and J by 2 bases, 8 bases remained unmatched. This CDR3 region has 17 residues. CDR1 is SGHNT and CDR2 is YYREEE in the germline V gene (reference sequence). CDR3 sequence: CASSLKRGGENTDTQYF. CDR3 in DNA: TGTGCCAGCAGCTTAAAGCGGGGGGGAGAAAACACAGATACGCAGTATTTT. Filled out from reference TRBV5-4 and TRBJ2-3, the complete variable domain reads ETGVTQSPTHLIKTRGQQVTLRCSSQSGHNTVSWYQQALGQGPQFIFQYYREEENGRGNFPPRFSGLQFPNYSSELNVNALELDDSALYLCASSLKRGGENTDTQYFGPGTRLTVL.

The CDR3 bases are TGCGCCAGCAGCCAAGATTTGGGAGGTTGGAGCTCCTACAATGAGCAGTTCTTC. It specifies CASSQDLGGWSSYNEQFF. V and J are TRBV4-1 and TRBJ2-1; D may be TRBD2 (6 bases). The CDR3 extends over 18 amino acids. The germline CDR1 and CDR2 sequences are MGHRA and YSYEKL. V was cut by 0 bases and J by 0 bases, with 15 bases left in between.

Notes on this clone: No conserved phenylalanine or tryptophan ends this CDR3, so it is likely a read error. The chain combines TRBV6-1 with TRBJ1-1; D remains unclear. This CDR3 is built from 14 residues. With 1 base removed from V and 5 bases from J, the gap between germline ends came to 11 bases. Germline V lookup: CDR1 MNHNS, CDR2 SASEGT. The CDR3 DNA reads TGTGCCAGCAGTGAAGGATGGTCGAGGACTGAAGCTTTCCTT. This translates into CASSEGWSRTEAFL.

V gene TRBV29-1 combines with J gene TRBJ2-2; TRBD2 might be the D (6 bases). CDR3 size: 13 residues. With 3 bases removed from V and 5 bases from J, the gap between germline ends came to 10 bases. CDR1 and CDR2 (germline): SQVTM, ANQGSEA. CDR3 coding DNA: TGCAGCGTTGACAAGGGAGGAACCGGGGAGCTGTTTTTT. Its protein product is CSVDKGGTGELFF.

V gene TRBV5-5 combines with J gene TRBJ1-1, with D possibly being TRBD1 (6 bases). CDR3 length: 13 residues. Germline CDR1 and CDR2: SGHKS and YYEKEE (reference sequence). Trimming cost V 4 bases and J 5 bases, with 12 bases left between them. CDR3 residues: CASSVGGRTEAFF. The CDR3 DNA reads as TGTGCCAGCAGCGTAGGGGGAAGGACTGAAGCTTTCTTT.

V is TRBV2 and J is TRBJ1-6; TRBD1 is a possible D gene (5 bases). CDR1 and CDR2 (germline): SNHLY, FYNNEI. Between the trimmed V and J ends, which lost 8 bases and 8 bases, there was a span of 16 bases. The CDR3 has 14 residues. This chain's CDR3 is CASEKRGGDSPLHF. The CDR3 coding sequence is TGTGCCAGCGAAAAACGGGGAGGGGATTCACCCCTCCACTTT.

The V gene is TRBV6-1, the J gene TRBJ2-2; 10 bases are a match to TRBD2. The germline CDR1 and CDR2 sequences are MNHNS and SASEGT. The V segment lost 7 bases and the J segment 7 bases; nucleotides outside the gene matches: 6. This CDR3 comprises 14 residues. The CDR3 spells CASISGGAGGELFF. CDR3 coding DNA: TGTGCCAGCATAAGCGGGGGGGCTGGCGGGGAGCTGTTTTTT.

This clone showed up just a few times. This chain links TRBV10-3 with TRBJ2-7; TRBD1 is a possible D gene (7 bases). The germline gives CDR1 ENHRY, CDR2 SYGVKD. The CDR3 has 13 amino acids. The CDR3 reads CSGRGDGPYEQYF. The CDR3 bases are TGTTCGGGCAGGGGGGACGGCCCCTACGAGCAGTACTTC.

V and J are TRBV2 and TRBJ1-5; 7 nucleotides align to TRBD1. Germline assignment: CDR1 SNHLY and CDR2 FYNNEI. The J segment lost 5 bases and the V segment lost 6 bases, leaving 10 bases of the junction unmatched. The CDR3 length is 15 residues. For the CDR3, the DNA is TGTGCCAGCAGCTTTCAGGGGGTCGGTGATCAGCCCCAGCATTTT. Translating gives CASSFQGVGDQPQHF.

The chain recombines TRBV29-1 with TRBJ2-3; 9 nucleotides line up with TRBD1. V was clipped by 3 bases and J by 2 bases; unmatched bases: 6. Germline V lookup: CDR1 SQVTM, CDR2 ANQGSEA. This CDR3 has 15 residues. The CDR3, as DNA: TGCAGCGTTGAGGGGGGACAGGGAAACACAGATACGCAGTATTTT. Translating gives CSVEGGQGNTDTQYF.

As concerns this clone: The identical CDR3 is also encoded by other nucleotide sequences in the sample. The chain recombines TRBV18 with TRBJ2-3; the match to TRBD1 covers 11 bases. CDR1 and CDR2 (germline): KGHSH, LQKENI. After removal of 3 bases from V and 6 bases from J, the junction contained 2 bases not matched to a gene. The CDR3 is 14 residues long. CDR3 coding DNA: TGTGCCAGCTCACCCGGGACAGGGGGGGATACGCAGTATTTT. Protein product: CASSPGTGGDTQYF. The variable domain in full, with the rest retrieved from reference TRBV18 and TRBJ2-3, is NAGVMQNPRHLVRRRGQEARLRCSPMKGHSHVYWYRQLPEEGLKFMVYLQKENIIDESGMPKERFSAEFPKEGPSILRIQQVVRGDSAAYFCASSPGTGGDTQYFGPGTRLTVL.